Sequencing of this T cell receptor beta chain was carried out in a study of T cells after yellow fever vaccination. UMIs and a universal primer site were added when TCR cDNA was made by 5'RACE template switching. Each CDR3 protein is one row after TCRdb ran MiXCR on the 5' RACE reads. The sample consists of under 700,000 distinct CDR3 sequences, roughly a sixth of them appearing once. The CDR3 contains 17 residues. V was pared by 0 bases and J by 5 bases, with 19 bases between. CDR1 is MGHRA, CDR2 YSYEKL, per germline. As regards this clonotype: The antigen is unknown.

Whole-study findings and limits: Researchers report a weaker secondary response that nonetheless peaked faster, day 5 versus 15. After the booster, 95% to 98% of CD4 and roughly nine tenths of CD8 primary-response clones were re-detected.

The chain links TRBV4-1 to TRBJ1-2; no definite D call. The source of this sequence is a man between 18 and 35 years old who received the YFV17D yellow fever vaccine. This material consisted of PBMCs, taken 5 to 6 days after the first yellow fever vaccination. CDR3 sequence (DNA): TGCGCCAGCAGCCAAGAGACAAGGTGGCAGAGAGAGTATGGCTACACCTTC. Protein sequence: CASSQETRWQREYGYTF.